Below are 24 T cell receptor beta chains sequenced from a single sample in a study of blood T cell repertoires in COVID-19. Sequencing used immunoSEQ multiplex PCR; TCRdb keeps in-frame clones, though not all of them. The table lists some 220,000 clones, about 82% of them singletons, with more than 4.5% in the top ten. Sequencing used peripheral blood. These receptors were collected from a man aged 50 or older with COVID-19, enrolled during active disease.

This chain connects TRBV7-2 to TRBJ2-1; D is possibly TRBD2 (5 bases). Trimming removed 0 bases from V and 0 bases from J, with 6 bases in between. The CDR3 consists of 15 residues. Per the germline V gene, CDR1 is SGHTA and CDR2 is FQGNSA. The chain's CDR3 is CASSLAGVSYNEQFF. CDR3 bases: TGTGCCAGCAGCTTAGCCGGGGTCTCCTACAATGAGCAGTTCTTC. The full variable domain, rest sourced from reference TRBV7-2 and TRBJ2-1, is GAGVSQSPSNKVTEKGKDVELRCDPISGHTALYWYRQSLGQGLEFLIYFQGNSAPDKSGLPSDRFSAERTGGSVSTLTIQRTQQEDSAVYLCASSLAGVSYNEQFFGPGTRLTVL.

The rearrangement links TRBV5-5 to TRBJ1-1; D may be TRBD1 (5 bases). CDR3 length equals 13 residues. V lost 1 base to trimming and J lost 12 bases, with 16 bases between them. Per the germline V gene, CDR1 is SGHKS and CDR2 is YYEKEE (reference sequence). CDR3 sequence: CASSLKSGGRTFF. CDR3 coding DNA: TGTGCCAGCAGCTTGAAATCGGGGGGGAGGACTTTCTTT.

This clone has only a few counts. This chain connects TRBV14 to TRBJ2-1, with 7 bases aligning to TRBD2. The CDR3 totals 14 residues. The V and J ends lost 3 bases and 6 bases, in that order; junction bases with no gene match: 5. Germline V gene sequence: CDR1 SGHDN, CDR2 FVKESK. CDR3 sequence reads: CASSQPGTTNEQFF. CDR3 sequence (DNA): TGTGCCAGCAGCCAGCCCGGGACTACCAATGAGCAGTTCTTC.

The CDR3 loop reads CASSIDRGIRGGIQYF. CDR3 nucleotides: TGTGCCAGTAGTATAGACAGGGGTATTCGCGGAGGCATTCAGTACTTC. V usage is TRBV19 and J usage is TRBJ2-4; D possibly corresponds to TRBD1 (6 bases). Between the trimmed V and J ends, which lost 0 bases and 9 bases, there was a span of 18 bases. This CDR3 is built from 16 residues. The V gene's germline CDR1 is LNHDA and CDR2 SQIVND (reference sequence). The full variable domain, rest sourced from reference TRBV19 and TRBJ2-4, is DGGITQSPKYLFRKEGQNVTLSCEQNLNHDAMYWYRQDPGQGLRLIYYSQIVNDFQKGDIAEGYSVSREKKESFPLTVTSAQKNPTAFYLCASSIDRGIRGGIQYFGAGTRLSVL.

This clone was seen a single time. The V gene is TRBV19, the J gene TRBJ2-2, with a possible D match to TRBD2 (6 bases). Germline values: CDR1 LNHDA, CDR2 SQIVND (reference sequence). This CDR3 spans 17 amino acids. Trimming shortened V by 3 bases and J by 4 bases, and 18 bases separated the two germline ends. The CDR3 reads CASSIAGTETSTGELFF. As DNA, the CDR3 is TGTGCCAGTAGTATCGCGGGGACGGAAACCTCCACCGGGGAGCTGTTTTTT.

The chain uses TRBV9 and TRBJ2-7; TRBD1 aligns across 10 bases. The CDR3 covers 14 residues. The V gene end was trimmed by 0 bases and the J gene end by 5 bases; junction bases not matched to a gene: 2. Germline V gene lookup returns CDR1 SGDLS and CDR2 YYNGEE. The DNA for the CDR3 is TGTGCCAGCAGCGTAGCTGGGACAGGGGACGAGCAGTACTTC. Translated, it gives CASSVAGTGDEQYF.

This clone was observed once. The chain uses TRBV5-1 and TRBJ2-5; 16 positions agree with TRBD2. The CDR3 covers 17 residues. Germline trimming cut 4 bases from V and 3 bases from J; bases unmatched to any gene: 6. Germline loops: CDR1 SGHRS, CDR2 YFSETQ. The CDR3 reads CASSAGLAGGRKETQYF. CDR3 DNA sequence: TGCGCCAGCAGCGCGGGACTAGCGGGGGGGCGCAAAGAGACCCAGTACTTC.

This rearrangement joins TRBV7-8 to TRBJ2-1; D remains ambiguous. The germline CDR1 and CDR2 sequences are SGHVS and FQNEAQ. The V end was cut by 3 bases, the J end by 4 bases, with 10 bases between. The CDR3 has 14 amino acids. CDR3 DNA sequence: TGTGCCAGCAGCTTGAGAGAAATTTACAATGAGCAGTTCTTC. It is translated as CASSLREIYNEQFF.

J is TRBJ2-5 and V is TRBV27, with D possibly matching TRBD2 (7 bases). The CDR3 is 17 residues long. V was pared by 8 bases and J by 1 base, with 23 bases between. The germline gives CDR1 MNHEY, CDR2 SMNVEV (reference sequence). For the CDR3, the DNA is TGTGCCAGCCGACCAAGTTGGGGGGGCCCCTTCCAAGAGACCCAGTACTTC. It specifies CASRPSWGGPFQETQYF.

This clone was recorded only once. The J gene is TRBJ1-5, the V gene TRBV19, with D possibly being TRBD1 (5 bases). From germline, CDR1 is LNHDA and CDR2 SQIVND (reference sequence). CDR3 length: 15 amino acids. Trimming removed 7 bases at V and 5 bases at J, with 18 bases between. The DNA for the CDR3 is TGTGCCAGTACCGGGACGGCGGGAAACGATCAGCCCCAGCATTTT. Residues: CASTGTAGNDQPQHF.

The CDR3 nucleotides are TGTGCCACCGCCCTACGACAGGGTAGGGATGAGCAGTTCTTC. This encodes CATALRQGRDEQFF. This chain joins TRBV19 and TRBJ2-1; 7 nucleotides agree with TRBD1. From germline, CDR1 is LNHDA and CDR2 SQIVND (reference sequence). With 10 bases clipped from V and 8 bases from J, the junction kept 14 bases outside the gene matches. The CDR3 extends over 14 amino acids.

V usage is TRBV5-4 and J usage is TRBJ2-5; 8 bases map to TRBD2. V was pared by 5 bases and J by 3 bases, with 6 bases of the junction left unmatched. Germline assignment: CDR1 SGHNT and CDR2 YYREEE (reference sequence). This CDR3 region has 14 residues. CDR3 sequence reads: CASRSGTREETQYF. The CDR3 DNA reads as TGTGCCAGCAGGTCCGGGACTAGGGAAGAGACCCAGTACTTC.

J is TRBJ2-7 and V is TRBV4-1; D unclear. V lost 8 bases to trimming and J lost 7 bases, with 12 bases between them. CDR1 is MGHRA, CDR2 YSYEKL, per germline. This CDR3 contains 11 residues. DNA of the CDR3: TGCGCCAGCGTCGAGGCCGGTGAGCAGTACTTC. It yields the protein CASVEAGEQYF.

V gene TRBV4-3 combines with J gene TRBJ1-3, with TRBD1 as a possible D gene (6 bases). There are 16 residues in the CDR3. V was pared by 0 bases and J by 0 bases, with 9 bases between. Germline CDR1 and CDR2: LGHNA and YSLEER. Here the CDR3 reads CASSQERTVSGNTIYF. DNA for the CDR3: TGCGCCAGCAGCCAAGAGAGGACAGTCTCTGGAAACACCATATATTTT.

This clone has a handful of counts. This rearrangement joins TRBV5-4 to TRBJ1-1, with 11 bases that match TRBD1. V lost 0 bases to trimming and J lost 4 bases; unmatched junction nucleotides: 5. CDR3 length equals 16 residues. Germline V gene lookup returns CDR1 SGHNT and CDR2 YYREEE (reference sequence). In DNA form, the CDR3 reads TGTGCCAGCAGCTTGGATAGGACAGGGGGCTTCACTGAAGCTTTCTTT. Its protein is CASSLDRTGGFTEAFF.

This clone has a single count. The chain joins TRBV2 to TRBJ1-4, with D possibly being TRBD1 (6 bases). From germline, CDR1 is SNHLY and CDR2 FYNNEI. CDR3 length: 16 amino acids. Trimming cost V 6 bases and J 7 bases, with 21 bases left between them. CDR3 sequence: CASRNSNRVLGEKLFF. In DNA form, the CDR3 reads TGTGCCAGCAGAAACTCAAACAGGGTATTAGGTGAAAAACTGTTTTTT.

This clone was counted between two and nine times. The gene calls are TRBV5-4 and TRBJ1-1; 7 bases align to TRBD1. Unmatched junction bases numbered 9, after V lost 0 bases and J lost 10 bases. The CDR3 runs 14 residues. From germline, CDR1 is SGHNT and CDR2 YYREEE (reference sequence). The CDR3 DNA sequence: TGTGCCAGCAGCTTGGACAGGGGTCTTTCACGAGCTTTCTTT. Translated: CASSLDRGLSRAFF.

This chain links TRBV11-2 with TRBJ2-5; D unresolved. The germline V gene encodes CDR1 SGHAT and CDR2 FQNNGV. CDR3 length equals 14 residues. The ends were cut back, 3 bases at V and 5 bases at J, with 13 bases in the middle. CDR3 sequence reads: CASSFVSGWETQYF. CDR3 nucleotide sequence: TGTGCCAGCAGCTTCGTTTCCGGGTGGGAGACCCAGTACTTC.

The rearrangement joins TRBV11-2 to TRBJ1-4, with a possible D match to TRBD1 (5 bases). The V end lost 3 bases, the J end lost 0 bases, and 11 bases lay between the germline ends. The CDR3 is made up of 16 amino acids. The V gene's germline CDR1 is SGHAT and CDR2 FQNNGV. The CDR3 coding sequence is TGTGCCAGCAGCTTGTACACAGGCTCAACTAATGAAAAACTGTTTTTT. This gives the protein CASSLYTGSTNEKLFF.

This clone was picked up a small number of times. The chain combines TRBV4-1 with TRBJ2-6, with D tentatively TRBD1 (5 bases). V gave up 4 bases and J gave up 0 bases, with 10 bases separating them. Germline V CDR1 and CDR2: MGHRA, YSYEKL. The CDR3 loop spans 16 amino acids. CDR3 in amino acids: CASSLEGHSGANVLTF. The CDR3 region has the DNA TGCGCCAGCAGCCTTGAAGGACACTCTGGGGCCAACGTCCTGACTTTC.

This clone was seen more than once but under ten times. The chain links TRBV7-8 to TRBJ2-2, with TRBD1 matching over 7 bases. After removal of 5 bases from V and 9 bases from J, the junction contained 6 bases not matched to a gene. The CDR3 contains 13 residues. Germline V gene sequence: CDR1 SGHVS, CDR2 FQNEAQ. CDR3 residues: CASSPDRVRELFF. The CDR3 nucleotides read TGTGCCAGCAGCCCCGACAGGGTCAGGGAGCTGTTTTTT.

The chain carries TRBV7-9 and TRBJ2-5, with TRBD2 matching 11 bases. V trimming: 3 bases; J trimming: 2 bases; junction bases outside the gene matches: 5. The CDR3 spans 16 residues. The V gene's germline CDR1 is SEHNR and CDR2 FQNEAQ (reference sequence). CDR3 sequence: CASSLGLAEDQETQYF. The DNA of the CDR3 is TGTGCCAGCAGCTTGGGACTAGCGGAAGATCAAGAGACCCAGTACTTC.

The chain employs TRBV2 and TRBJ2-1; D not resolved. The CDR3 covers 16 residues. Trimming pared 1 base from V and 0 bases from J, leaving 10 bases between. Germline values: CDR1 SNHLY, CDR2 FYNNEI. The CDR3 loop is CASSEGSLRSYNEQFF. CDR3 bases: TGTGCCAGCAGTGAAGGGAGTTTGCGCTCCTACAATGAGCAGTTCTTC.

This chain uses TRBV9 with TRBJ2-3, with 15 bases fitting TRBD2. CDR1 is SGDLS and CDR2 is YYNGEE in the germline V gene. V was pared by 6 bases and J by 2 bases, with 16 bases of the junction left unmatched. CDR3 size: 20 residues. The CDR3 sequence is CASTALPGLAGGHFTDTQYF. The CDR3 coding sequence is TGTGCCAGCACCGCTTTGCCGGGACTAGCGGGGGGACACTTCACAGATACGCAGTATTTT.